This T cell receptor beta chain was sequenced during a study of beta chain features in type 1 diabetes. Only a few counts were recorded for this clone. No antigen is known for it. Regarding the study as a whole: Patients with Type 1 diabetes showed moderately but significantly shorter TCRB CDR3s in all four CD4+ subsets. The study left unresolved whether HLA type influences TCRB rearrangement. Naive, central memory and regulatory TCRB repertoires appeared more similar among patients than healthy donors. High-TCR-expressing cells could be over-represented by cDNA sequencing.

The CDR3 is made up of 13 amino acids. CDR1 and CDR2 from the germline V gene are SQVTM and ANQGSEA. V was clipped by 4 bases and J by 0 bases; unmatched bases: 1. Sequencing targeted expressed TCRB transcripts, as all isolated RNA had been reverse transcribed. Assay: immunoSEQ multiplex PCR; the TCRdb copy retains only in-frame clones and omits some. The repertoire holds some 110,000 clones, roughly 15% seen once, with 2% to 3% in the top ten. This sequence was found in a young man with type 1 diabetes. J is TRBJ2-3 and V is TRBV29-1, with 7 bases that match TRBD2. Material for sequencing was central memory CD4+ T cells from blood. The CDR3 protein is CSVVGGSTDTQYF. CDR3 nucleotide sequence: TGCAGCGTTGTGGGGGGGAGCACAGATACGCAGTATTTT.